The clone carrying this T cell receptor beta chain was observed a few times. Its antigen is currently unknown. CDR3 length equals 13 residues. Trimming pared 11 bases from V and 4 bases from J, leaving 15 bases between. Germline-derived CDR1 and CDR2 are SNHLY and FYNNEI. The presence of a unique molecular identifier marked each TCR cDNA molecule. TCRdb independently ran MiXCR on the 5' RACE reads; one entry per CDR3 protein. The table includes about 100,000 distinct CDR3 sequences, roughly 4.5% detected once. These data belong to a study of spatial heterogeneity in lung cancer. As for the study in general: Detected beta-chain sequences consistently exceeded alpha-chain sequences. Raw reads contained each unique TCR and UMI combination more than ten times on average.

Study outcomes and limitations: How many expanded intratumoral alpha and beta TCRs were present tracked the tumor mutation count, which was a count of nonsynonymous mutations. The counts of expanded TCRs, ubiquitous and regional, tracked ubiquitous and regional nonsynonymous mutations, respectively.

The sample's time point: sample taken at primary tumor resection. The sequenced sample was lung tumor tissue, obtained at surgery. V is TRBV2 and J is TRBJ1-5, with D perhaps matching TRBD1 (5 bases). The receptor comes from a male donor with early-stage non-small cell lung cancer. The CDR3 region is CADGTDYNQPQHF. The CDR3, as DNA: TGTGCCGACGGGACGGATTATAATCAGCCCCAGCATTTT.